This is a list of T cell receptor beta chains from one sample in a study of blood T cell repertoires in COVID-19. Method: immunoSEQ multiplex PCR; TCRdb's copy keeps in-frame clones and lacks some. The table lists tens of thousands of clones, roughly 86% of them singletons. The sample taken for sequencing was peripheral blood. The receptors stem from a human donor in a cohort sampled during active COVID-19. Both conserved end residues are part of each CDR3. The order of the fields is D gene, J gene, clone size, V gene, CDR3 length, CDR3 DNA, CDR3 protein. A D gene is named only where the DNA matches it firmly. The size of a clone is reported for some rows only, either as once, few or many, or as a class for expanded clones.

TRBD2 TRBJ2-1 - TRBV5-1 17 TGCGCCAGCAGCTTGCCCCATAGCGGGGGGATCTACAATGAGCAGTTCTTC CASSLPHSGGIYNEQFF
TRBD1 TRBJ1-3 once TRBV13 16 TGTGCCAGCAGCTTACAGACAGGGCCCTCTGGAAACACCATATATTTT CASSLQTGPSGNTIYF
TRBD1 TRBJ1-2 - TRBV2 14 TGTGCCAGCAGGAACAGGGGCTACAACTATGGCTACACCTTC CASRNRGYNYGYTF
- TRBJ1-5 few TRBV6-6 15 TGTGCCAGCAGCTCCCACCATCGACAGACCCAGCCCCAGCATTTT CASSSHHRQTQPQHF
- TRBJ1-1 few TRBV29-1 13 TGCAGCGTTGAAGTCGAGCCGGGCACTGAAGCTTTCTTT CSVEVEPGTEAFF
- TRBJ2-3 once TRBV7-8 15 TGTGCCAGCAGGAGGGAACTGGAGGTGTTAGATACGCAGTATTTT CASRRELEVLDTQYF
TRBD1 TRBJ2-3 - TRBV7-2 14 TGTGCCAGCAGCTCGGGACAGTTCACAGATACGCAGTATTTT CASSSGQFTDTQYF
- TRBJ1-1 - TRBV9 14 TGTGCCAGCAGCGTAGACGGGATGAACACTGAAGCTTTCTTT CASSVDGMNTEAFF
TRBD1 TRBJ2-2 - TRBV18 14 TGTGCCAGCTCGTCACAGGGGCACACCGGGGAGCTGTTTTTT CASSSQGHTGELFF
- TRBJ1-5 - TRBV5-8 16 TGTGCCAGCAGCGCCCAGGGCGTTTATAGCAATCAGCCCCAGCATTTT CASSAQGVYSNQPQHF
- TRBJ1-1 - TRBV19 15 TGTGCCAGTAGTATACTGGGCAGCATGGACACTGAAGCTTTCTTT CASSILGSMDTEAFF
TRBD1 TRBJ2-5 once TRBV11-2 14 TGTGCCAGCAGCCGACGGGACAGCCAAGAGACCCAGTACTTC CASSRRDSQETQYF
- TRBJ2-5 - TRBV30 11 TGTGCCTGGAAGGGGCGGGAGACCCAGTACTTC CAWKGRETQYF
- TRBJ1-5 few TRBV28 18 TGTGCCAGCAGTTTATCAAGGGGCCTGGGCAGTATGGATCAGCCCCAGCATTTT CASSLSRGLGSMDQPQHF
TRBD1 TRBJ1-4 - TRBV5-1 14 TGCGCCAGCAGTCGACAGGGCGGGGATGAAAAACTGTTTTTT CASSRQGGDEKLFF
- TRBJ1-6 once TRBV11-2 17 TGTGCCAGCAGCTTAATGCCGTGGCAGGGGCCAAACTCACCCCTCCACTTT CASSLMPWQGPNSPLHF
- TRBJ1-4 - TRBV6-5 16 TGTGCCAGCAGCTACATGGGGGGGGGACGGGCTGAAAAACTGTTTTTT CASSYMGGGRAEKLFF
- TRBJ1-1 - TRBV28 15 TGTGCCAGCAGTCTACCCATTACAGGATACACTGAAGCTTTCTTT CASSLPITGYTEAFF
TRBD1 TRBJ2-7 - TRBV10-2 14 TGCGCCAGCAGGACCGGGACAGGGGCTTACGAGCAGTACTTC CASRTGTGAYEQYF
TRBD1 TRBJ2-1 - TRBV18 17 TGTGCCAGCTCACCATCCCCCGGGACAGCAGGAGGAAATGAGCAGTTCTTC CASSPSPGTAGGNEQFF